Following are 23 T cell receptor beta chains from one sample sequenced in a study of shared clonotypes between healthy human individuals. TCRdb's copy holds only in-frame clones and misses some; the assay was immunoSEQ multiplex PCR. The sample lists roughly 2 million clones, roughly 94% occurring once. Input material: naive CD4+ T cells sorted from blood. Subset defined: CD45RA+ positively selected. The receptors were gathered from a man between 18 and 35 years old in good health.

This clone was recorded once. The chain links TRBV19 to TRBJ1-2, with 9 nucleotides matching TRBD1. V gave up 5 bases and J gave up 4 bases; unmatched junction bases: 5. This CDR3 is built from 14 residues. The germline gives CDR1 LNHDA, CDR2 SQIVND (reference sequence). The CDR3 bases are TGTGCCAGTAGTGTTACAGGGGGCCTCTATGGCTACACCTTC. Its translation: CASSVTGGLYGYTF.

The DNA for the CDR3 is TGTGCCAGCAGCTTAGCGCTGGGGGGCAGAGAGACCCAGTACTTC. Protein sequence: CASSLALGGRETQYF. This chain links TRBV7-9 with TRBJ2-5; D tentatively fits TRBD1 or TRBD2 (6 bases each). Germline-derived CDR1 and CDR2 are SEHNR and FQNEAQ (reference sequence). The germline V and J ends were trimmed by 0 bases and 4 bases, with 12 bases remaining between them. The CDR3 length is 15 residues.

The gene calls are TRBV29-1 and TRBJ2-7, with a tentative D call TRBD1 (5 bases). V was cut by 2 bases and J by 5 bases, with 10 bases left in between. The CDR3 length is 12 residues. The germline V gene has CDR1 SQVTM and CDR2 ANQGSEA. The CDR3 loop reads CSVEQGTHEQYF. For the CDR3, the DNA is TGCAGCGTTGAACAGGGCACTCACGAGCAGTACTTC.

V gene TRBV6-5 combines with J gene TRBJ2-6; tentative D call: TRBD2 (6 bases). Germline CDR1 MNHEY, CDR2 SVGAGI. This CDR3 comprises 15 residues. Between the trimmed V and J ends, which lost 8 bases and 1 base, there was a span of 12 bases. The CDR3 sequence is CASGLGTSGANVLTF. In nucleotides, the CDR3 is TGTGCCAGCGGCCTGGGGACTTCTGGGGCCAACGTCCTGACTTTC.

V and J are TRBV11-2 and TRBJ2-7; D not certain. Germline assignment: CDR1 SGHAT and CDR2 FQNNGV. This CDR3 has 12 residues. Trimming shortened V by 3 bases and J by 2 bases, and 5 bases separated the two germline ends. CDR3 amino acids: CASSLRAYEQYF. DNA for the CDR3: TGTGCCAGCAGCTTGCGAGCCTACGAGCAGTACTTC.

On this clone: Other DNA sequences in the same sample also yield this CDR3. The chain links TRBV2 to TRBJ1-2, with D unclear. Germline CDR1 SNHLY, CDR2 FYNNEI. There are 12 residues in the CDR3. V was shortened by 4 bases and J by 3 bases, with 6 bases between the two germline ends. CDR3 in DNA: TGTGCCAGCAGTGGCCAGGACTATGGCTACACCTTC. Encoded protein: CASSGQDYGYTF. Based on the CDR3 plus reference TRBV2 and TRBJ1-2, the full variable domain is EPEVTQTPSHQVTQMGQEVILRCVPISNHLYFYWYRQILGQKVEFLVSFYNNEISEKSEIFDDQFSVERPDGSNFTLKIRSTKLEDSAMYFCASSGQDYGYTFGSGTRLTVV.

V usage is TRBV7-8 and J usage is TRBJ1-1; D ambiguous. Germline lookup yields CDR1 SGHVS and CDR2 FQNEAQ. This CDR3 has 13 amino acids. V gave up 2 bases and J gave up 1 base, with 5 bases separating them. The CDR3 region is CASSLSQNTEAFF. The CDR3 DNA reads as TGTGCCAGCAGCTTAAGTCAGAACACTGAAGCTTTCTTT.

This rearrangement joins TRBV5-4 to TRBJ2-7; 12 bases fit TRBD1. There are 17 residues in the CDR3. The germline V gene encodes CDR1 SGHNT and CDR2 YYREEE (reference sequence). V shed 4 bases and J 4 bases; nucleotides not matched to a gene: 12. Here the CDR3 DNA reads TGTGCCAGCAGCGGGGGACAGGGGGCCGGGGGTATATACGAGCAGTACTTC. Its translation is CASSGGQGAGGIYEQYF.

Notes on this clone: This CDR3 is also generated by other DNA sequences in the sample. This rearrangement joins TRBV5-1 to TRBJ1-5, with a tentative D call TRBD1 (6 bases). This CDR3 contains 15 residues. The germline V and J ends were trimmed by 4 bases and 5 bases, with 16 bases remaining between them. Germline assignment: CDR1 SGHRS and CDR2 YFSETQ. CDR3 in DNA: TGCGCCAGCAGCCTGACAGGTATGGGGGATCAGCCCCAGCATTTT. It yields the protein CASSLTGMGDQPQHF.

This chain uses TRBV10-3 with TRBJ1-2, with a tentative D call TRBD1 (6 bases). Trimming removed 7 bases from V and 6 bases from J, with 21 bases in between. Per the germline V gene, CDR1 is ENHRY and CDR2 is SYGVKD. The CDR3 consists of 15 residues. The CDR3 protein is CAITDWGGGRDGYTF. The CDR3, as DNA: TGTGCCATCACCGATTGGGGGGGCGGTCGGGATGGCTACACCTTC.

This chain joins TRBV4-1 and TRBJ2-1, with D possibly TRBD2 on 6 matching bases. Germline V gene data show CDR1 as MGHRA and CDR2 as YSYEKL. V was clipped by 5 bases and J by 8 bases, with 19 bases between them. This CDR3 is 15 amino acids long. The CDR3 region has the DNA TGCGCCAGCAGCAGAGCCGGGACTCCTGGCGATGAGCAGTTCTTC. This translates into CASSRAGTPGDEQFF.

The chain carries TRBV5-1 and TRBJ2-7, with D possibly matching TRBD1 (5 bases). Germline CDR1 SGHRS, CDR2 YFSETQ. The CDR3 is made up of 14 amino acids. Trimming left V 0 bases short and J 2 bases short, with 9 bases between. CDR3: CASSLGQPTYEQYF. The CDR3 region has the DNA TGCGCCAGCAGCTTGGGACAGCCGACCTACGAGCAGTACTTC.

The chain carries TRBV15 and TRBJ2-1, with D perhaps TRBD1 (6 bases). Trimming cost V 0 bases and J 4 bases, with 16 bases left between them. This CDR3 is 17 amino acids long. CDR1 LNHNV and CDR2 YYDKDF come from the germline V gene (reference sequence). CDR3 DNA sequence: TGTGCCACCAGCAGAGATCCGGGCAGGGGACCGTACAATGAGCAGTTCTTC. Amino acid sequence: CATSRDPGRGPYNEQFF.

The chain links TRBV4-1 to TRBJ2-5; 7 nucleotides line up with TRBD2. The CDR3 is made up of 15 amino acids. V trimming: 4 bases; J trimming: 3 bases; junction bases outside the gene matches: 8. Per germline, CDR1 MGHRA and CDR2 YSYEKL. The CDR3 DNA sequence: TGCGCCAGCAGCCTAACCGGGACTATTGAAGAGACCCAGTACTTC. The encoded protein is CASSLTGTIEETQYF.

The chain is built from TRBV2 and TRBJ1-3, with no clear D. This CDR3 comprises 13 residues. The germline V gene has CDR1 SNHLY and CDR2 FYNNEI. V was trimmed by 6 bases and J by 2 bases, leaving 8 bases between them. The CDR3 nucleotides are TGTGCCAGCAGCAGAACCGCTGGAAACACCATATATTTT. Amino acid sequence: CASSRTAGNTIYF.

The J gene is TRBJ2-7, the V gene TRBV28; D perhaps matches TRBD1 (7 bases). Germline CDR1 is MDHEN and CDR2 is SYDVKM. The CDR3 is 14 amino acids. V was pared by 10 bases and J by 1 base, with 17 bases between. The CDR3, as DNA: TGTGCCACCCGTGGGGGGACAGAGTCCTACGAGCAGTACTTC. Amino acid sequence: CATRGGTESYEQYF.

This clone was counted once. Other DNA sequences in the sample encode the same CDR3. The chain combines TRBV6-1 with TRBJ2-6, with no clear D. Trimming removed 4 bases from V and 4 bases from J, with 5 bases in between. Germline lookup yields CDR1 MNHNS and CDR2 SASEGT. The CDR3 has 13 amino acids. CDR3 bases: TGTGCCAGCAGTGTATCCGGGGCCAACGTCCTGACTTTC. Translation: CASSVSGANVLTF.

The chain combines TRBV4-1 with TRBJ2-3, with D tentatively TRBD2 (5 bases). CDR1 and CDR2 (germline): MGHRA, YSYEKL. Deletions cut 0 bases from V and 4 bases from J, with 11 bases between. The length of the CDR3 is 15 residues. CDR3 region: CASSQEKRTSDTQYF. The CDR3 coding sequence is TGCGCCAGCAGCCAAGAGAAGCGGACCTCAGATACGCAGTATTTT.

V and J are TRBV6-1 and TRBJ1-3; no reliable D call. This CDR3 region has 15 residues. V was clipped by 6 bases and J by 0 bases, with 12 bases between them. CDR1 and CDR2 (germline): MNHNS, SASEGT. This chain's CDR3 is CASSAYTNSGNTIYF. The CDR3 DNA follows: TGTGCCAGCAGCGCGTACACTAACTCTGGAAACACCATATATTTT.

This rearrangement joins TRBV5-4 to TRBJ1-1, with a weak D call TRBD1 (6 bases). Germline CDR1 and CDR2: SGHNT and YYREEE (reference sequence). CDR3 length equals 15 residues. V was shortened by 0 bases and J by 4 bases, with 13 bases between the two germline ends. As DNA, the CDR3 is TGTGCCAGCAGCTTGGCCCACAGGGAGGTCACTGAAGCTTTCTTT. This gives the protein CASSLAHREVTEAFF.

V gene TRBV5-8 combines with J gene TRBJ2-5; no definite D call. CDR1 and CDR2 from the germline V gene are SGHTS and YDEGEE. The CDR3 sequence is 14 residues long. V lost 4 bases and J 2 bases, leaving 12 bases between the germline ends. The CDR3 DNA reads as TGTGCCAGCAGCCCTGGACGGATTCAAGAGACCCAGTACTTC. Its translation: CASSPGRIQETQYF.

The chain has TRBV28 and TRBJ1-6; TRBD1 matches 7 bases. V was pared by 3 bases and J by 6 bases, with 8 bases of the junction left unmatched. CDR1 MDHEN and CDR2 SYDVKM come from the germline V gene. The CDR3 loop spans 16 amino acids. The CDR3 DNA is TGTGCCAGCAGTTTTTCAGGGGGAATGGGTAATTCACCCCTCCACTTT. Protein: CASSFSGGMGNSPLHF.

The chain uses TRBV5-1 and TRBJ1-1; no reliable D call. The CDR3 is made up of 14 amino acids. Germline V gene lookup returns CDR1 SGHRS and CDR2 YFSETQ. V lost 0 bases and J 1 base, leaving 7 bases between the germline ends. The CDR3, as DNA: TGCGCCAGCAGCTTGGCTACGCCGAACACTGAAGCTTTCTTT. Its translation: CASSLATPNTEAFF.